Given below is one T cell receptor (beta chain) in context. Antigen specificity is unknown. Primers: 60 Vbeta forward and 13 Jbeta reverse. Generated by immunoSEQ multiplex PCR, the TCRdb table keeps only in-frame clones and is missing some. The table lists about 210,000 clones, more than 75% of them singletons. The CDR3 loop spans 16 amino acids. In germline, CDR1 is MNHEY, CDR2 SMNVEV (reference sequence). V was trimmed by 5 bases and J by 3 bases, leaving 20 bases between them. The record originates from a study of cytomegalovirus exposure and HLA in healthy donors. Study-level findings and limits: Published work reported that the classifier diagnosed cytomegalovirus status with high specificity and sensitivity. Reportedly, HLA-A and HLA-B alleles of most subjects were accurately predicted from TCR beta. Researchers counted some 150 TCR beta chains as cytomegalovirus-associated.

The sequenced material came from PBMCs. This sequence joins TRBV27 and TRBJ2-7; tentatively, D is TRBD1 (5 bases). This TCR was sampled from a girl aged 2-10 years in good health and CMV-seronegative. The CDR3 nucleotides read TGTGCCAGCAGTCCCAGACAGTTCAGGCGTTACTACGAGCAGTACTTC. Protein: CASSPRQFRRYYEQYF.